This T cell receptor beta chain stems from a study of CXCR3-negative and CXCR3-positive naive CD8 T cells. Phenotypically, naive CD8+ T cells corresponded to CD45RO-CCR7+CD27+CD95-. Remarks on this clonotype: The antigen is unknown.

Study-wide results and caveats: Both naive subsets showed comparably high diversity, and memory CD8+ cells showed much lower diversity. More hydrophobic TRB CDR3s were found in CXCR3-positive naive cells than in CXCR3-negative naive cells.

Germline CDR1 reads SGHDT; CDR2 reads YYEEEE. The CDR3 loop spans 14 amino acids. In preparing the TRB cDNA libraries, 5' RACE with UMI labels was used. TCRdb reworked the 5' RACE reads into one entry per CDR3 protein, no DNA. The record lists tens of thousands of distinct CDR3 sequences, of which the ten most abundant hold 0.55% to 0.8%. The receptor was derived from a human donor in good health. Some clones in this sample may be carry-over from other donors' samples. The sequencing input was naive CXCR3+ CD8+ T cells from blood. Sample subset: CD45RO-CCR7+CD27+CD95- naive CD8+ T cells expressing CXCR3 (TNR3+). The chain joins TRBV5-6 to TRBJ2-3. CDR3 region: CASSLALASDTQYF.